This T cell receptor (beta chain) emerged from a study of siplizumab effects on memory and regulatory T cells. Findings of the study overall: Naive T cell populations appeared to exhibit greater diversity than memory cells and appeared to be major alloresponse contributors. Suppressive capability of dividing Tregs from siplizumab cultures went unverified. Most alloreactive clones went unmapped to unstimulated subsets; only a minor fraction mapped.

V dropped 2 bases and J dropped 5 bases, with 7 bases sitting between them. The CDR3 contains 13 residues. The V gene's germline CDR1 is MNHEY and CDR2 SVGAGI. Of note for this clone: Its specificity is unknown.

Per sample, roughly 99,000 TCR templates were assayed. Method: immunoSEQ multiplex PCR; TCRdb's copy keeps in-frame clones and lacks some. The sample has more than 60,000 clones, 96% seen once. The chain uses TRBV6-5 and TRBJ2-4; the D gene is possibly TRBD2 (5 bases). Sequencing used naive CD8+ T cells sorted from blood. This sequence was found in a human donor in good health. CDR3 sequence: CASSYGAENIQYF. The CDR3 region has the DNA TGTGCCAGCAGTTACGGAGCGGAAAACATTCAGTACTTC.